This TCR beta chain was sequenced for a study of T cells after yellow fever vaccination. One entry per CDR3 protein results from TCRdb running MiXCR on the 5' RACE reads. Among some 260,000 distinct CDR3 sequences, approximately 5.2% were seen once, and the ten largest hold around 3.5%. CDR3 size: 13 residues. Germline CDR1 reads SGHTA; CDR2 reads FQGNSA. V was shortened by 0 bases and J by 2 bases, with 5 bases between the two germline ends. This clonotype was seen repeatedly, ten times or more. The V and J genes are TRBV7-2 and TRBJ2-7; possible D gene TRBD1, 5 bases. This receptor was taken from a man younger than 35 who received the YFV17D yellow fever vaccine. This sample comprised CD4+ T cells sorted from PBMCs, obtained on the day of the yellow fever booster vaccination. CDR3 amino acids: CASSLARAYEQYF. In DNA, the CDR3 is TGTGCCAGCAGCTTAGCCAGGGCCTACGAGCAGTACTTC.